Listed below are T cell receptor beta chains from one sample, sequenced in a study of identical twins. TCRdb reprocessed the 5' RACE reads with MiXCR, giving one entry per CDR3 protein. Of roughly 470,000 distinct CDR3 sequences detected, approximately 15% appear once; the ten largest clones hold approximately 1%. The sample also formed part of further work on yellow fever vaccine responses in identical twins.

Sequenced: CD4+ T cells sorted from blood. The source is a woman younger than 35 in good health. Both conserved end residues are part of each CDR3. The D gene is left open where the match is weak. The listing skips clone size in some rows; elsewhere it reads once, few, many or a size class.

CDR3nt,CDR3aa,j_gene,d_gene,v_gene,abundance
TGTGCCAGCAGTTACTCAAGGGACTCCTACGAGCAGTACTTC,CASSYSRDSYEQYF,TRBJ2-7,-,TRBV6-5,few
TGTGCCAGCAGCCGCCCCGGGACAGTCTCCTACGAGCAGTACTTC,CASSRPGTVSYEQYF,TRBJ2-7,TRBD1,TRBV4-2,few
TGTGCCAGCAGCCGGAGGGGGGGAGCCTACGAGCAGTACTTC,CASSRRGGAYEQYF,TRBJ2-7,-,TRBV7-2,-
TGTGCTAGCAGCTACCGGACAGGGCAATCCGGGGAGCTGTTTTTT,CASSYRTGQSGELFF,TRBJ2-2,TRBD1,TRBV7-7,few
TGTGCCAGCACCCTTGGACAGGCCACAGATACGCAGTATTTT,CASTLGQATDTQYF,TRBJ2-3,TRBD1,TRBV6-2/TRBV6-3,-
TGTGCCAGCACCTTCGGACTAGGCGGACAAGAGACCCAGTACTTC,CASTFGLGGQETQYF,TRBJ2-5,TRBD2,TRBV12-3/TRBV12-4,many
TGTGCCAGCAGCTCGCGGCGGGGGGGAGTGTACAATGAGCAGTTCTTC,CASSSRRGGVYNEQFF,TRBJ2-1,TRBD2,TRBV7-2,few
TGCAGCGTTCGACTAGCGGGGCTCTACAATGAGCAGTTCTTC,CSVRLAGLYNEQFF,TRBJ2-1,TRBD2,TRBV29-1,-
TGTGCCAGCAGCAGGGACAGCCCAAATCAGCCCCAGCATTTT,CASSRDSPNQPQHF,TRBJ1-5,TRBD1,TRBV11-2,many
TGCAGTGCTAGACATATAGGACAGGGGCGGAATACCGGGGAGCTGTTTTTT,CSARHIGQGRNTGELFF,TRBJ2-2,TRBD1,TRBV20-1,few
TGCGCCAGCAGCCTCCGTGAGGCCCGGGGATACTCCTACGAGCAGTACTTC,CASSLREARGYSYEQYF,TRBJ2-7,-,TRBV5-1,-
TGTGCCAGCACCAAGGAATATGGTGACAATGAGCAGTTCTTC,CASTKEYGDNEQFF,TRBJ2-1,-,TRBV12-3/TRBV12-4,many
TGTGCCAGCAGCCAAGATAAGACAGGGGGGACGAACACTGAAGCTTTCTTT,CASSQDKTGGTNTEAFF,TRBJ1-1,TRBD1,TRBV4-2,-
TGTGCCATCAGTGATACCGGGACTTATGGCTACACCTTC,CAISDTGTYGYTF,TRBJ1-2,-,TRBV10-3,few
TGTGCCAGCAGCCTAAGGGGAAACGGGAACACCATATATTTT,CASSLRGNGNTIYF,TRBJ1-3,-,TRBV7-2,-
TGTGCCAGCAGCTTAAAGGGAGGGCGCACTGAAGCTTTCTTT,CASSLKGGRTEAFF,TRBJ1-1,-,TRBV11-2,-
TGCGCCAGCAGCTTGGACCCCGGGACCTCTTCCTACGAGCAGTACTTC,CASSLDPGTSSYEQYF,TRBJ2-7,-,TRBV5-1,many
TGTGCCAGCAGTTACCCGTTAGCGGGGGGGCCGCACGAGCAGTACTTC,CASSYPLAGGPHEQYF,TRBJ2-7,TRBD2,TRBV6-5,-
TGCAGCGTGGGTGACAGGGCTGATTCACCCCTCCACTTT,CSVGDRADSPLHF,TRBJ1-6,TRBD1,TRBV29-1,few
TGTGCCGCCGGACTAGCGAACTACAATGAGCAGTTCTTC,CAAGLANYNEQFF,TRBJ2-1,TRBD2,TRBV12-3/TRBV12-4,-
TGTGCCAGCAGTTGGCAGGGGGATTCGGAGACCCAGTACTTC,CASSWQGDSETQYF,TRBJ2-5,TRBD1,TRBV12-3/TRBV12-4,-
TGTGCCAGCAGCTTAATTCTGGAGGCTGAGCAGTTCTTC,CASSLILEAEQFF,TRBJ2-1,-,TRBV7-2,few
TGCGCCAGCAGCTTGGTCCCGCGGAGCGGGGGAGGTACCCAAGAGACCCAGTACTTC,CASSLVPRSGGGTQETQYF,TRBJ2-5,TRBD2,TRBV5-1,-
TGCGCCAGCAGCTTGGATCGGGCCGGGGAGCTGTTTTTT,CASSLDRAGELFF,TRBJ2-2,-,TRBV5-1,many
TGTGCCAGCAGCTTCGTAGCGGGGGGGCGGAATGAGCAGTTCTTC,CASSFVAGGRNEQFF,TRBJ2-1,TRBD2,TRBV7-2,few
TGTGCCTGGAGTGTACCCCACAGGGAGAACTACGAGCAGTACTTC,CAWSVPHRENYEQYF,TRBJ2-7,-,TRBV30,-
TGTGCCAGCTCAGACCAGGGGGCTGGGGCCAACGTCCTGACTTTC,CASSDQGAGANVLTF,TRBJ2-6,TRBD1,TRBV18,few
TGTGCCAGCAGCACCACTCCGACTAGCGGATACAATGAGCAGTTCTTC,CASSTTPTSGYNEQFF,TRBJ2-1,TRBD2,TRBV9,many
TGTGCCAGCAGCGTAGGACAGAAGAACACTGAAGCTTTCTTT,CASSVGQKNTEAFF,TRBJ1-1,-,TRBV9,few
TGCGCCAGCAGCCACGGACAGGGAAACGTCCAAGAGACCCAGTACTTC,CASSHGQGNVQETQYF,TRBJ2-5,TRBD1,TRBV5-1,many
TGTGCCAGCAGCGTGAAGGGAACTGAAGCTTTCTTT,CASSVKGTEAFF,TRBJ1-1,-,TRBV5-5,few
TGCGCCAGCAGCCAAATCATGAACACTGAAGCTTTCTTT,CASSQIMNTEAFF,TRBJ1-1,-,TRBV4-3,few
TGTGCCAGCAAGCGGATCGTCGACCAGCCCCAGCATTTT,CASKRIVDQPQHF,TRBJ1-5,-,TRBV6-1,-
TGCGCCAGCAGCTTGCTGCGGGGGTCCTACGAGCAGTACTTC,CASSLLRGSYEQYF,TRBJ2-7,TRBD2,TRBV5-1,-
TGCAGTGCCCAATTATACAATGAGCAGTTCTTC,CSAQLYNEQFF,TRBJ2-1,-,TRBV20-1,few
TGTGCCAGCAGCTTAGGGTTCGGCAATCCCAGGGAGACCCAGTACTTC,CASSLGFGNPRETQYF,TRBJ2-5,-,TRBV7-9,-
TGTGCCAGCAGTCAAAGCGGGGAGGGGGAGACCCAGTACTTC,CASSQSGEGETQYF,TRBJ2-5,TRBD2,TRBV28,many
TGTGCCATCACCAGGGACAGGGGGCTGGCCAATGAGCAGTTCTTC,CAITRDRGLANEQFF,TRBJ2-1,TRBD1,TRBV10-3,many
TGTGCCAGCAGCCAAAGCACCGGACTAGCGGGAGGGCCTTATAACGAGCAGTACTTC,CASSQSTGLAGGPYNEQYF,TRBJ2-7,TRBD2,TRBV4-2,few
TGTGCCAGCAGCAAGACAAATACCGGGACAGGGCGGCTACCGAACACTGAAGCTTTCTTT,CASSKTNTGTGRLPNTEAFF,TRBJ1-1,TRBD1,TRBV11-1,few
TGTGCCAGCAGCTTAGCGGCCTTGCCCAACGTCCTGACTTTC,CASSLAALPNVLTF,TRBJ2-6,-,TRBV7-9,few
TGTGCCAGCAGCTTAGCGGCCCCGACCTACGAGCAGTACTTC,CASSLAAPTYEQYF,TRBJ2-7,-,TRBV7-2,few
TGCAGTGCTCCCTCCGGGACAGTGGGGAGCACCTTC,CSAPSGTVGSTF,TRBJ1-2,TRBD1,TRBV20-1,few
TGTGCCACCAGCAGGGGACTATTCTACGAGCAGTACTTC,CATSRGLFYEQYF,TRBJ2-7,TRBD2,TRBV15,-
TGCAGTGCAGTGGAGGGAGTGGCCAAAAACATTCAGTACTTC,CSAVEGVAKNIQYF,TRBJ2-4,-,TRBV20-1,many
TGCAGTGCTACGACAGGGTCCGGCTACACCTTC,CSATTGSGYTF,TRBJ1-2,TRBD1,TRBV20-1,-
TGCAGCGTTGGACACAGTAATGAAAAACTGTTTTTT,CSVGHSNEKLFF,TRBJ1-4,-,TRBV29-1,many
TGTGCCAGCCGAGTCGGGGGTGCGGGGAGAGATACGCAGTATTTT,CASRVGGAGRDTQYF,TRBJ2-3,-,TRBV2,-
TGCAGTGCTAGTACCAAGGCTAGCGGGGGAGATACGCAGTATTTT,CSASTKASGGDTQYF,TRBJ2-3,TRBD2,TRBV20-1,few
TGCAGTGCTAGAGGCCAAGAGACCCAGTACTTC,CSARGQETQYF,TRBJ2-5,-,TRBV20-1,few
TGTGCCAGCAGCCTACGAGCGGGAGACGAGCAGTACTTC,CASSLRAGDEQYF,TRBJ2-7,TRBD2,TRBV7-8,few
TGTGCCAGCAGGGGACAGAGCTCCTACGATGAGCAGTTCTTC,CASRGQSSYDEQFF,TRBJ2-1,TRBD1,TRBV6-2/TRBV6-3,-
TGTGCCAGCAGCTCAAGATTCCGGACCGGGGAGCTGTTTTTT,CASSSRFRTGELFF,TRBJ2-2,-,TRBV14,few
TGTGCCAGCAGTTACTCGGGAGGGGGCGTATGGGAAAAACTGTTTTTT,CASSYSGGGVWEKLFF,TRBJ1-4,TRBD1,TRBV6-5,few
TGCGCCAGCAGCCAACTAGCGGGAGTATTCGGGCCCCAAGAGACCCAGTACTTC,CASSQLAGVFGPQETQYF,TRBJ2-5,TRBD2,TRBV4-1,few
TGTGCCAGCAGGCCGACAGGGGGGGAGCAGTTCTTC,CASRPTGGEQFF,TRBJ2-1,TRBD1,TRBV6-2/TRBV6-3,-